These 5 T cell receptor beta chains were all obtained from the same sample, sequenced in a study of molecular identifiers for immune sequencing clone quantification. TCRdb used MiXCR to reprocess the PCR reads, holding one entry per CDR3 protein. The sample carries 70,000 to 95,000 distinct CDR3 sequences, roughly 19% recorded once. The sample was naive CD8+ T cells from blood, with Jurkat cell RNA spiked in. Subset: FACS-sorted CD8+CD4-CCR7+CD45RA+ naive T cells. These receptors were collected from a human donor in good health. Some libraries in this study had Jurkat cell RNA spiked in.

This clonotype was detected ten times or more. The chain has TRBV6-2 or TRBV6-3 and TRBJ2-1; a possible D gene is TRBD2 (6 bases). This CDR3 contains 14 residues. The germline V gene has CDR1 MNHEY and CDR2 SVGEGT. Trimming left V 6 bases short and J 12 bases short, with 21 bases between. The CDR3, as DNA: TGTGCCAGCAGGGAATGGGCGGGACCCGCGGGGCAGTTCTTC. Amino acids: CASREWAGPAGQFF.

This clonotype appeared many times. The chain employs TRBV19 and TRBJ2-5; D ambiguous. This CDR3 has 14 amino acids. Per the germline V gene, CDR1 is LNHDA and CDR2 is SQIVND (reference sequence). V was shortened by 0 bases and J by 5 bases, with 10 bases between the two germline ends. The CDR3 reads CASSIEGLGETQYF. CDR3 nucleotide sequence: TGTGCCAGTAGTATAGAAGGGCTTGGGGAGACCCAGTACTTC.

This chain uses TRBV19 with TRBJ1-5; 9 bases agree with TRBD1. The CDR3 spans 16 residues. The trim removed 3 bases at V and 1 base at J, leaving 4 bases unmatched. CDR1 and CDR2 from the germline V gene are LNHDA and SQIVND (reference sequence). CDR3 in DNA: TGTGCCAGTAGTATGGGGGGGACAGGGAGCAATCAGCCCCAGCATTTT. Its protein is CASSMGGTGSNQPQHF. Together with reference TRBV19 and TRBJ1-5, the CDR3 gives the full variable domain: DGGITQSPKYLFRKEGQNVTLSCEQNLNHDAMYWYRQDPGQGLRLIYYSQIVNDFQKGDIAEGYSVSREKKESFPLTVTSAQKNPTAFYLCASSMGGTGSNQPQHFGDGTRLSIL.

This clonotype was detected many times. The chain employs TRBV4-3 and TRBJ1-1; D unclear. V lost 4 bases and J lost 10, with 19 bases in between. Germline lookup yields CDR1 LGHNA and CDR2 YSLEER. The length of the CDR3 is 14 residues. The CDR3 coding sequence is TGCGCCAGCAGCCCCCTACCCCCTCCGACGGGAGCTTTCTTT. It translates to CASSPLPPPTGAFF.

This clonotype has a count of ten or more. The chain combines TRBV12-3 or TRBV12-4 with TRBJ2-1, with a possible D match to TRBD2 (5 bases). V was shortened by 5 bases and J by 9 bases, with 11 bases between the two germline ends. This CDR3 is 12 amino acids long. CDR3 DNA: TGTGCCAGCAGTCCAAATGGAGGTGAGCAGTTCTTC. As protein: CASSPNGGEQFF.